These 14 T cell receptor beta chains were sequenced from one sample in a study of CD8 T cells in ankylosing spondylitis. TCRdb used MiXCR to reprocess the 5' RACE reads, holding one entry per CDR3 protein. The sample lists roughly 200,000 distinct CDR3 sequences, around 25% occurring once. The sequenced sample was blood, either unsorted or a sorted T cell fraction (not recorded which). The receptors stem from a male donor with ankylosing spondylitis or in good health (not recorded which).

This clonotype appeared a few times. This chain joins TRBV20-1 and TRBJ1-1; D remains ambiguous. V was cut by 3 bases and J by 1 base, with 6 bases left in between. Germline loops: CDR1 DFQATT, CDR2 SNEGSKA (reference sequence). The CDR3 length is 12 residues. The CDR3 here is CSARRRNTEAFF. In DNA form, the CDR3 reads TGCAGTGCTAGGCGCAGGAACACTGAAGCTTTCTTT.

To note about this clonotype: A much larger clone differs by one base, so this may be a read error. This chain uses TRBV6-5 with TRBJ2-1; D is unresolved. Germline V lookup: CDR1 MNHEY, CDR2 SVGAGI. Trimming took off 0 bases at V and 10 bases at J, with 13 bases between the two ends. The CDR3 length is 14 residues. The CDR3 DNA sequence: TGTGCCAGCAGTTACTCTAGTTCTGGGCGGGAGCAGTTCTTC. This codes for CASSYSSSGREQFF.

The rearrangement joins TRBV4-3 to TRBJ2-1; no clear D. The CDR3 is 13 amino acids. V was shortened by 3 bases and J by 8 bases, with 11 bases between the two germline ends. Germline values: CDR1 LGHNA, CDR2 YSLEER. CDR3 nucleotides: TGCGCCAGCAGCCAGTGGGTGTTGCATGAGCAGTTCTTC. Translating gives CASSQWVLHEQFF.

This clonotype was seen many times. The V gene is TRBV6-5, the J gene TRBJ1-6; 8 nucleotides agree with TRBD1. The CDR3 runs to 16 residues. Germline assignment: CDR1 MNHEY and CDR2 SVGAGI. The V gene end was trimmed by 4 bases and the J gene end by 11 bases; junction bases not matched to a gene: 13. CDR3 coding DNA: TGTGCCAGCAGTTCCGCCAGGACAGGGAGACAGACACCCCTCCACTTT. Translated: CASSSARTGRQTPLHF.

The CDR3 sequence is CAISNTSLAVNTQYF. The CDR3 DNA reads TGTGCCATCAGTAATACTAGCCTGGCTGTAAATACGCAGTATTTT. The chain is built from TRBV10-3 and TRBJ2-3, with a tentative D call TRBD2 (6 bases). Trimming cost V 5 bases and J 7 bases, with 19 bases left between them. This CDR3 spans 15 amino acids. In germline, CDR1 is ENHRY, CDR2 SYGVKD.

For the CDR3, the DNA is TGCGCCAGCAGCTTGGAGGCAGGGAGAAACAATGAGCAGTTCTTC. Protein: CASSLEAGRNNEQFF. V is TRBV5-1 and J is TRBJ2-1; the D gene could be TRBD1 or TRBD2 (5 bases each). Trimming cost V 0 bases and J 5 bases, with 12 bases left between them. The germline V gene has CDR1 SGHRS and CDR2 YFSETQ. CDR3 size: 15 residues.

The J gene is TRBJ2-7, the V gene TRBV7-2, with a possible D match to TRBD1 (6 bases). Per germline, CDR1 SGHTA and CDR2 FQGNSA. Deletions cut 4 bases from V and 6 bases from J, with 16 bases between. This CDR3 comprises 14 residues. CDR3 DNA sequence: TGTGCCAGCAGCTCCGGGGCAGGGGCACGCGAGCAGTACTTC. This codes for CASSSGAGAREQYF.

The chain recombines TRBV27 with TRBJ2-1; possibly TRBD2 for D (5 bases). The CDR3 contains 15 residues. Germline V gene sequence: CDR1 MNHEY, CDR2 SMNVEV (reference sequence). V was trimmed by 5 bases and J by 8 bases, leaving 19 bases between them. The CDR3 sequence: CASSIPGNHPHEQFF. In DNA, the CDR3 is TGTGCCAGCAGTATCCCCGGGAACCACCCCCATGAGCAGTTCTTC.

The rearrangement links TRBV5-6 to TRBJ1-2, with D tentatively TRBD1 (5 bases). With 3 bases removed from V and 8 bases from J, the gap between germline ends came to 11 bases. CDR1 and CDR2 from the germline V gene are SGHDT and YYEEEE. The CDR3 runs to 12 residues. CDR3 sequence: CASSWGLGGYTF. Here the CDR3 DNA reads TGTGCCAGCAGCTGGGGACTTGGGGGCTACACCTTC. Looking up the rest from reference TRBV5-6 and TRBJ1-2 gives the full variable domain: DAGVTQSPTHLIKTRGQQVTLRCSPKSGHDTVSWYQQALGQGPQFIFQYYEEEERQRGNFPDRFSGHQFPNYSSELNVNALLLGDSALYLCASSWGLGGYTFGSGTRLTVV.

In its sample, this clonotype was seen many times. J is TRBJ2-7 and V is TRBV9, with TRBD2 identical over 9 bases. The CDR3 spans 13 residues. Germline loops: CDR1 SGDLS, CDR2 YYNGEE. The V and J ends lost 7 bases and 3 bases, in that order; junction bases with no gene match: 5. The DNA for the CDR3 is TGTGCCAGCTCCCCTAGCGGGAACTACGAGCAGTACTTC. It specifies CASSPSGNYEQYF.

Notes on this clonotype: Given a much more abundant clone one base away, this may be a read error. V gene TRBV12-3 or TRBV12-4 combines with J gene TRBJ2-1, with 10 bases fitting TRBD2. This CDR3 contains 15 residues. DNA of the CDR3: TGTGCCAGCACCCCTAGCGGGAGCTCCTACAATGATCAGTTCTTC. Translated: CASTPSGSSYNDQFF.

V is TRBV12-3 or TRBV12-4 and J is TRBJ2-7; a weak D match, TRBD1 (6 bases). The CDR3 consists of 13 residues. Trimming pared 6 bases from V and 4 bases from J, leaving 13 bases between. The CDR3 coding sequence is TGTGCCAGCAGGCGACAGGAAGTATACGAGCAGTACTTC. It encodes CASRRQEVYEQYF.

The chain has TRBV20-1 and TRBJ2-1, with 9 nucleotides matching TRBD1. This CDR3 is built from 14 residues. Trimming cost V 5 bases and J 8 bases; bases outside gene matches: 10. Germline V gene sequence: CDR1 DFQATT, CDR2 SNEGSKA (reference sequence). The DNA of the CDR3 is TGCAGTGCTCGACGGGACAGGGTCCGGTATGAGCAGTTCTTC. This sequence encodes CSARRDRVRYEQFF.

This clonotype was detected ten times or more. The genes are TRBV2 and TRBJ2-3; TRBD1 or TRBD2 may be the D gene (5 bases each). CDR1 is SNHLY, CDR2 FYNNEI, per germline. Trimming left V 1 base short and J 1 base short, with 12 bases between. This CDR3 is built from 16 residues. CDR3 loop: CASSEGDQGGTDTQYF. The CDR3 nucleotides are TGTGCCAGCAGTGAAGGGGACCAGGGAGGCACAGATACGCAGTATTTT.